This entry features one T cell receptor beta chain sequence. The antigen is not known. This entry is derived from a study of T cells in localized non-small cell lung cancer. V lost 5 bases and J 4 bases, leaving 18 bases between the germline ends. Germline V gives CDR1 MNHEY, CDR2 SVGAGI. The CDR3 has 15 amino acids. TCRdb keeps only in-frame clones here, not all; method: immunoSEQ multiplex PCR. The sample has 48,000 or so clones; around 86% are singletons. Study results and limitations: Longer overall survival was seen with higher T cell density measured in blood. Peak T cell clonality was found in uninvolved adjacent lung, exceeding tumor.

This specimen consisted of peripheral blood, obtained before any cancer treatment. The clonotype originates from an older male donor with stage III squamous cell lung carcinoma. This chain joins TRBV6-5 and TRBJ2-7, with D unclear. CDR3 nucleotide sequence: TGTGCCAGCAGTACCCTAGATGCGACTGAGTACGAGCAGTACTTC. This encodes CASSTLDATEYEQYF.